Shown below are 14 T cell receptor beta chains from a single sample sequenced in a study of blood T cells in healthy people across ages. Sample-barcoded 5' priming and a J-beta primer mix drove a second PCR of about 6 to 12 cycles. TCRdb re-called the 5' RACE reads through MiXCR, storing one row per CDR3 protein. The sample holds 1.5 million to 2 million distinct CDR3 sequences; over 25% are singletons and the top ten take roughly 8.2%. Sequenced input: blood. These receptors originate from a woman aged 25 to 39 in good health.

The chain is built from TRBV20-1 and TRBJ1-1; D not certain. The CDR3 covers 11 residues. Trimming stripped 7 bases from V and 6 bases from J, with 12 bases between. Germline assignment: CDR1 DFQATT and CDR2 SNEGSKA (reference sequence). In DNA form, the CDR3 reads TGCAGTGTCGGGATGGTTCCTGAAGCTTTCTTT. Translated, it gives CSVGMVPEAFF.

J is TRBJ2-3 and V is TRBV16; D may be TRBD1 or TRBD2 (6 bases each). V was trimmed by 1 base and J by 5 bases, leaving 10 bases between them. The CDR3 covers 14 residues. Germline CDR1 and CDR2: KGHSY and FQNENV. The CDR3 DNA is TGTGCCAGCAGCCAATATCGGGGGCAAGATACGCAGTATTTT. This translates into CASSQYRGQDTQYF.

This clonotype has just a few counts. The rearrangement joins TRBV7-9 to TRBJ2-5; D ambiguous. The CDR3 is 11 amino acids. The germline V and J ends were trimmed by 7 bases and 5 bases, with 8 bases remaining between them. Per the germline V gene, CDR1 is SEHNR and CDR2 is FQNEAQ (reference sequence). CDR3 region: CASITDETQYF. CDR3 DNA sequence: TGTGCCAGCATTACGGATGAGACCCAGTACTTC.

This clonotype came up many times. The rearrangement joins TRBV4-3 to TRBJ2-5; the D is unclear. The CDR3 sequence is 15 residues long. V lost 1 base, J lost 5 bases, and 14 bases lay in between. The germline gives CDR1 LGHNA, CDR2 YSLEER. CDR3 nucleotide sequence: TGCGCCAGCAGCCAAGCAAAAGGAGTCGGGGAGACCCAGTACTTC. Amino acids: CASSQAKGVGETQYF.

The J gene is TRBJ2-2, the V gene TRBV27, with 9 bases aligning to TRBD2. Germline CDR1 is MNHEY and CDR2 is SMNVEV (reference sequence). V lost 7 bases and J lost 1; bases outside the gene matches: 4. The CDR3 consists of 15 residues. The CDR3 DNA reads TGTGCCAGCACCCATAGCGGGGGGAACACCGGGGAGCTGTTTTTT. It yields the protein CASTHSGGNTGELFF.

The chain uses TRBV7-2 and TRBJ2-2, with no clear D. V lost 4 bases and J lost 7, with 10 bases in between. This CDR3 is built from 13 residues. The germline V gene encodes CDR1 SGHTA and CDR2 FQGNSA. DNA of the CDR3: TGTGCCAGCAGCTACGGAACGTTCGGGGAGCTGTTTTTT. Protein sequence: CASSYGTFGELFF. The full variable domain, rest sourced from reference TRBV7-2 and TRBJ2-2, is GAGVSQSPSNKVTEKGKDVELRCDPISGHTALYWYRQSLGQGLEFLIYFQGNSAPDKSGLPSDRFSAERTGGSVSTLTIQRTQQEDSAVYLCASSYGTFGELFFGEGSRLTVL.

This clonotype was recorded at least ten times. The chain couples TRBV5-1 to TRBJ2-6; no clear D gene. Germline V gene lookup returns CDR1 SGHRS and CDR2 YFSETQ. Trimming stripped 2 bases from V and 0 bases from J, with 6 bases between. This CDR3 has 15 amino acids. The CDR3 nucleotides read TGCGCCAGCAGCTTAAGTCTCTCTGGGGCCAACGTCCTGACTTTC. It specifies CASSLSLSGANVLTF.

This clonotype was detected ten times or more. At one boundary the junction diverges from the germline segment, which might be a read error. This chain uses TRBV12-3 or TRBV12-4 with TRBJ2-3, with TRBD1 as a possible D gene (5 bases). This CDR3 spans 12 amino acids. CDR3 region: CASRENTDTQYF. CDR3 nucleotide sequence: TGCGCCAGCAGGGAAAACACAGATACGCAGTATTTT.

This clonotype was counted between two and nine times. This chain connects TRBV6-2 or TRBV6-3 to TRBJ2-3; 10 bases are a match to TRBD2. The germline CDR1 and CDR2 sequences are MNHEY and SVGEGT. The CDR3 runs to 12 residues. V shed 8 bases and J 10 bases; nucleotides not matched to a gene: 6. The CDR3 here is CASPMSGGAQYF. CDR3 nucleotides: TGTGCCAGCCCCATGAGCGGGGGGGCGCAGTATTTT.

Ten or more counts support this clonotype. The V call is TRBV12-3 or TRBV12-4, the J call TRBJ2-5; TRBD2 matches at 11 bases. CDR3 length: 15 residues. V shed 4 bases and J 6 bases; nucleotides not matched to a gene: 7. The CDR3 DNA is TGTGCCAGCAGTTATAGCGGGGGGGAAGGGAAGACCCAGTACTTC. Its translation is CASSYSGGEGKTQYF.

This sequence joins TRBV30 and TRBJ1-5; maybe TRBD1 (5 bases). Germline V CDR1 and CDR2: GTSNPN, SVGIG (reference sequence). The CDR3 has 13 residues. V shed 5 bases and J shed 6 bases, with 14 bases lying between them. CDR3 sequence reads: CAWGAQGSQPQHF. The CDR3 DNA reads as TGTGCCTGGGGGGCGCAGGGCTCTCAGCCCCAGCATTTT.

The chain couples TRBV7-2 to TRBJ2-4; TRBD2 matches 7 bases. V gave up 3 bases and J gave up 13 bases; unmatched junction bases: 18. The germline V gene encodes CDR1 SGHTA and CDR2 FQGNSA. This CDR3 region has 16 residues. As DNA, the CDR3 is TGTGCCAGCAGCTTGAGGCAAGGACTAGTCTTCGGTGAGCAGTACTTC. Its protein is CASSLRQGLVFGEQYF.

To note about this clonotype: This sequence may be a read error, since a much larger clone differs from it by one base. This rearrangement joins TRBV20-1 to TRBJ2-1; a weak D match, TRBD2 (6 bases). The CDR3 is 15 amino acids. CDR1 DFQATT and CDR2 SNEGSKA come from the germline V gene (reference sequence). Trimming stripped 3 bases from V and 9 bases from J, with 21 bases between. CDR3 DNA: TGCAGTGCTAGGCCCCGGGACTCCCTCGGGGCTGAGCAGTTCTTC. This sequence encodes CSARPRDSLGAEQFF.

This clonotype occurred many times. The rearrangement joins TRBV12-3 or TRBV12-4 to TRBJ2-3, with TRBD1 as a possible D gene (5 bases). The V and J ends lost 7 bases and 1 base respectively, with 15 bases between them. There are 15 residues in the CDR3. As DNA, the CDR3 is TGTGCCAGCACCGTCAGGGTTTTCGGCACAGATACGCAGTATTTT. Translated: CASTVRVFGTDTQYF.